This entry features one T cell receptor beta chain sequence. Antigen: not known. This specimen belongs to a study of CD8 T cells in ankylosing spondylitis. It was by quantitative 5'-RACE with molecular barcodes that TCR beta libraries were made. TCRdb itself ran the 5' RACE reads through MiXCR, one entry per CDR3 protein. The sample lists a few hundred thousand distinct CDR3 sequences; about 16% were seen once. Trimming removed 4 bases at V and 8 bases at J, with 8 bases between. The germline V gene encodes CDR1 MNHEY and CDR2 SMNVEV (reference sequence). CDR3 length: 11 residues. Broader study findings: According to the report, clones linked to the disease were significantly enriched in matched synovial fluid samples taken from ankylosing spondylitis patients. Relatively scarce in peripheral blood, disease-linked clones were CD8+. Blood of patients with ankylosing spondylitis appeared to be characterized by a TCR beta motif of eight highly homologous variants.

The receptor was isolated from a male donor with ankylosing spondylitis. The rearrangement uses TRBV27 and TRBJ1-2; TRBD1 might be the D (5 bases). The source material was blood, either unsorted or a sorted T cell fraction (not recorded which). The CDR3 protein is CASSSGGGYTF. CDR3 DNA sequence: TGTGCCAGCAGTTCCGGGGGGGGCTACACCTTC.